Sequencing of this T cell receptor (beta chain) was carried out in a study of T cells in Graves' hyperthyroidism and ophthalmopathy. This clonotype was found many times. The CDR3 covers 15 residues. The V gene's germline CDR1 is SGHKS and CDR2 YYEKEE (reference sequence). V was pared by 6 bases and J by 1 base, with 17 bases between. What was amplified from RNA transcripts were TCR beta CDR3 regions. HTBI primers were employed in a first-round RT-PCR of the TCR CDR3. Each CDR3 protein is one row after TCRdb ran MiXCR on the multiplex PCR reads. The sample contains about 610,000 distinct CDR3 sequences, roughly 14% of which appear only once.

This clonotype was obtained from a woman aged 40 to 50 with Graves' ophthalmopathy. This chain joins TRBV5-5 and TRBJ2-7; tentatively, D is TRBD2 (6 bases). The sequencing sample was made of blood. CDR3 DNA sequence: TGTGCCAGCACCCCGGAGGGTAGCGCGTCCTACGAGCAGTACTTC. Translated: CASTPEGSASYEQYF.